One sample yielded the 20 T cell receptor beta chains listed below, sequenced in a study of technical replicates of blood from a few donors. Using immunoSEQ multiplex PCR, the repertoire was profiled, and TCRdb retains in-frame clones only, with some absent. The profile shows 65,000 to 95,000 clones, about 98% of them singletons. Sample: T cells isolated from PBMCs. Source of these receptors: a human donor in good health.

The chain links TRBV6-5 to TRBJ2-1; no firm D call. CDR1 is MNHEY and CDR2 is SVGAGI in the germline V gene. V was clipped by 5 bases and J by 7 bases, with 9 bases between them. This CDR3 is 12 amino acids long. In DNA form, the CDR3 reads TGTGCCAGCAGTACTTCTTGGAATGAGCAGTTCTTC. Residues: CASSTSWNEQFF.

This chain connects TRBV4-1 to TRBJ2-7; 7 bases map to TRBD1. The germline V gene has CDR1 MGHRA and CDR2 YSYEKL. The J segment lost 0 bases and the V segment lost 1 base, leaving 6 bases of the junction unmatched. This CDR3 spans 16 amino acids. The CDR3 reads CASSQGRGGSSYEQYF. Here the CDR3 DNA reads TGCGCCAGCAGCCAAGGACGAGGGGGCAGCTCCTACGAGCAGTACTTC.

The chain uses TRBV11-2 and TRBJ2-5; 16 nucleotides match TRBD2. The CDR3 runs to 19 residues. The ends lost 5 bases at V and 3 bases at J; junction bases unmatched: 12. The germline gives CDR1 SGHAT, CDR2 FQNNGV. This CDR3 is CASSLRWGLAGGPKETQYF. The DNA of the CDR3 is TGTGCCAGCAGCCTCAGATGGGGACTAGCGGGGGGGCCGAAAGAGACCCAGTACTTC.

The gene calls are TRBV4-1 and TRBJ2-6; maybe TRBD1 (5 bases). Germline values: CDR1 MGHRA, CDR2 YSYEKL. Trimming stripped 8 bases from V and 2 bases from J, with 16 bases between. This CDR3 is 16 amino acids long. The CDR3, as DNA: TGCGCCAGCGCAAGGGGTGGCATAACTGGGGCCAACGTCCTGACTTTC. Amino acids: CASARGGITGANVLTF.

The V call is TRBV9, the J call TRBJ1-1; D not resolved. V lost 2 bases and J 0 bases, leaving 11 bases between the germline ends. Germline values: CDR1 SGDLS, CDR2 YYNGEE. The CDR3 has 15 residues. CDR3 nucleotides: TGTGCCAGCAGCGTCGAGTTTGCCATGAACACTGAAGCTTTCTTT. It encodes CASSVEFAMNTEAFF. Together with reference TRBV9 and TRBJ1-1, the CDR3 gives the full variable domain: DSGVTQTPKHLITATGQRVTLRCSPRSGDLSVYWYQQSLDQGLQFLIQYYNGEERAKGNILERFSAQQFPDLHSELNLSSLELGDSALYFCASSVEFAMNTEAFFGQGTRLTVV.

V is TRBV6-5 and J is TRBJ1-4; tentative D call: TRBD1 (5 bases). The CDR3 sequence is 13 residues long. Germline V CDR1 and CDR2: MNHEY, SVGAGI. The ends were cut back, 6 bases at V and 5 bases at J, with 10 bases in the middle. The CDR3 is CASSPTENEKLFF. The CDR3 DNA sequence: TGTGCCAGCAGCCCGACAGAAAATGAAAAACTGTTTTTT.

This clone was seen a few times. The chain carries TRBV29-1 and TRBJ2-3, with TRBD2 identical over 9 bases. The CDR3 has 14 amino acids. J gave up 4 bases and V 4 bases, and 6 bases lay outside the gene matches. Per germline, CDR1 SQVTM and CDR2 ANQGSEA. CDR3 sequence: CSVVTSGKPDTQYF. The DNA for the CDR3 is TGCAGCGTTGTGACTAGCGGCAAACCAGATACGCAGTATTTT.

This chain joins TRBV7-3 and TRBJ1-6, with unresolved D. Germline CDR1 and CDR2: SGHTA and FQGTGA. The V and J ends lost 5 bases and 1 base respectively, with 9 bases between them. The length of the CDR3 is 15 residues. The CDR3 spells CASSLRASYNSPLHF. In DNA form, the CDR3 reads TGTGCCAGCAGCCTGAGGGCGTCCTATAATTCACCCCTCCACTTT.

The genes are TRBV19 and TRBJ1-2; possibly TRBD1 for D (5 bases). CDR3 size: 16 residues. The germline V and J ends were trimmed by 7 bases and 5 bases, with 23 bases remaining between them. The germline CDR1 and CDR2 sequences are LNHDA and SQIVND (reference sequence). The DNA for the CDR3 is TGTGCCAGTACCACACAGGTGCCGACCCTCCGTTATGGCTACACCTTC. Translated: CASTTQVPTLRYGYTF.

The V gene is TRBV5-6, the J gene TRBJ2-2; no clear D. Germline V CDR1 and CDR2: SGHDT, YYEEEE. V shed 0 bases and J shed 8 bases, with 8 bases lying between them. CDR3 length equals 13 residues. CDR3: CASSLGARGELFF. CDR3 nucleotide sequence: TGTGCCAGCAGCTTGGGGGCGAGAGGGGAGCTGTTTTTT.

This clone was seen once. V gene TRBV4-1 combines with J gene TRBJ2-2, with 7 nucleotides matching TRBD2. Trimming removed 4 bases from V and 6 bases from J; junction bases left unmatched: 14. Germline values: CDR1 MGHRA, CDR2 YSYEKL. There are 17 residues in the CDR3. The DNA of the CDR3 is TGCGCCAGCAGCCTAGTTCGGGGGGATCTGGGGTCCGGGGAGCTGTTTTTT. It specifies CASSLVRGDLGSGELFF.

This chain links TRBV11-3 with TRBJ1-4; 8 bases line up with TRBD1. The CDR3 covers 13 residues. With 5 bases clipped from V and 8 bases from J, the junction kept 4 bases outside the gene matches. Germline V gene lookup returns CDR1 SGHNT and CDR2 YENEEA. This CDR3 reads CASSLWTGEKLFF. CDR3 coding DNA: TGTGCCAGCAGCCTCTGGACAGGGGAAAAACTGTTTTTT.

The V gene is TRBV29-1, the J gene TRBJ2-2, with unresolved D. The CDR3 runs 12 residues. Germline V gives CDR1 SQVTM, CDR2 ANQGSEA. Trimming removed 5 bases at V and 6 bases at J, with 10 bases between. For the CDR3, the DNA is TGCAGCGTTACCCTACGTCCCGGGGAGCTGTTTTTT. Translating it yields CSVTLRPGELFF.

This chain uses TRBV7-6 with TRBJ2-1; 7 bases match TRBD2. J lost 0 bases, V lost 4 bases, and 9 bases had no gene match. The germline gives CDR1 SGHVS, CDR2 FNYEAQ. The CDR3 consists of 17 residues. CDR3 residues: CASSSGRGGSSYNEQFF. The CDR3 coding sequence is TGTGCCAGCAGCTCGGGTCGCGGGGGAAGCTCCTACAATGAGCAGTTCTTC.

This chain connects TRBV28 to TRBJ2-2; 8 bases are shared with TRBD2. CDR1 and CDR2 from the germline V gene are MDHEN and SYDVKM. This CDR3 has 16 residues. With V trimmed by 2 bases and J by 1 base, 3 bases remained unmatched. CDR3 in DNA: TGTGCCAGCAGTTTAGTACTAGCGGTGAACACCGGGGAGCTGTTTTTT. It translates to CASSLVLAVNTGELFF.

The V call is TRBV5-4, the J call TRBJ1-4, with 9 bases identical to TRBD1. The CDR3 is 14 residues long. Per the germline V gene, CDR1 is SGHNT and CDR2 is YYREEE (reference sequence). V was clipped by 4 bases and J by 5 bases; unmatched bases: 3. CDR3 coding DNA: TGTGCCAGCAGCCAGACAGGGGGAAATGAAAAACTGTTTTTT. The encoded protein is CASSQTGGNEKLFF.

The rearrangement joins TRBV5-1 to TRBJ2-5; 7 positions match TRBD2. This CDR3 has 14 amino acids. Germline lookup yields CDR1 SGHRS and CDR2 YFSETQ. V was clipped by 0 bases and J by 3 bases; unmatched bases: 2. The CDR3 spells CASSLGGGEETQYF. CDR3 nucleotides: TGCGCCAGCAGCTTGGGGGGGGGAGAAGAGACCCAGTACTTC. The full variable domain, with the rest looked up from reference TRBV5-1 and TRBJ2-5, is KAGVTQTPRYLIKTRGQQVTLSCSPISGHRSVSWYQQTPGQGLQFLFEYFSETQRNKGNFPGRFSGRQFSNSRSEMNVSTLELGDSALYLCASSLGGGEETQYFGPGTRLLVL.

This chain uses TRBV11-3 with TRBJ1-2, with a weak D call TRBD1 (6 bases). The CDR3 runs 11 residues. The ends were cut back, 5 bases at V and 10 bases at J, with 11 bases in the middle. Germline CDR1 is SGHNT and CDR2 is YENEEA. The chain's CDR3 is CASSTLGAYTF. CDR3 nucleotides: TGTGCCAGCAGCACCTTGGGGGCCTACACCTTC.

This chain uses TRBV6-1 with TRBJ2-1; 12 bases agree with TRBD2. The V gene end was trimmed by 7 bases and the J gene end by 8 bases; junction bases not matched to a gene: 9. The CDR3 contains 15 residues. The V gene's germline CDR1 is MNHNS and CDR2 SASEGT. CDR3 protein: CASTSSSGGAHEQFF. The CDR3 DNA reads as TGTGCCAGCACATCGTCTAGCGGGGGGGCCCATGAGCAGTTCTTC.

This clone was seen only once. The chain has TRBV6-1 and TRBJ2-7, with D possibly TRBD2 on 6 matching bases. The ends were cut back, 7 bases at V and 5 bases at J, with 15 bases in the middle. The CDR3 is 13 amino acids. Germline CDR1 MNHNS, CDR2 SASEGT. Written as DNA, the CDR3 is TGTGCCAGCACGCGGGGACCGCTTAACGAGCAGTACTTC. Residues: CASTRGPLNEQYF.